The source of this T cell receptor beta chain is a study of Ad26.COV2.S vaccination and SARS-CoV-2 variants. Study-level information: Enrollment placed the donor in the COV1001 Ad26.COV2.S trial arm. Once, or twice with 56 days between doses, Ad26.COV2.S was given intramuscularly.

Treatment noted: around 19 received Ad26.COV2.S at low or high dose, single or two shots; about 5 received placebo; per-sample allocation not given. Repertoires come from day 63 after the first vaccine or placebo injection. Based in Boston, the donor was an adult of 18-55 years. The CDR3 extends over 12 amino acids. V lost 0 bases, J lost 2 bases, and 2 bases lay in between. CDR1 SGHRS and CDR2 YFSETQ come from the germline V gene. Clones were read by immunoSEQ multiplex PCR, and TCRdb kept only the in-frame ones, dropping some. The sample records a few hundred thousand clones, roughly 90% being singletons. In regard to this clone: The antigen remains unidentified. In the same sample, other DNA sequences code for this CDR3.

Study observations and caveats: It was vaccine recipients, not placebo recipients, who had the higher spike-specific TCR breadth.

The material sequenced was peripheral blood, taken in a trial of Ad26.COV2.S vaccine versus placebo. The TCR comes from a person aged 18-65 years who received the Ad26.COV2.S COVID-19 vaccine or a placebo. The chain carries TRBV5-1 and TRBJ2-5; D is undetermined. CDR3 sequence (DNA): TGCGCCAGCAGCTTGGAGCAAGAGACCCAGTACTTC. Translating it yields CASSLEQETQYF.